This TCR beta chain appears in the sequencing data of a study of cytomegalovirus exposure and HLA in healthy donors. Study outcomes and limitations: The study listed some 160 cytomegalovirus-associated TCR beta chains.

Method: immunoSEQ multiplex PCR; TCRdb's copy keeps in-frame clones and lacks some. The table has fewer than 150,000 clones, approximately 88% seen once. Worth noting for this clone: The antigen is not known.

The receptor was isolated from a young man in good health and CMV-seronegative. Sequencing was carried out using PBMCs.

CDR3 in amino acids: CASSDTRQGVYYGYTF. Written as DNA, the CDR3 is TGTGCCAGCAGCGATACCAGACAGGGAGTGTACTATGGCTACACCTTC. The rearrangement uses TRBV28 and TRBJ1-2; 7 bases are shared with TRBD1. The J segment lost 3 bases and the V segment lost 6 bases, leaving 13 bases of the junction unmatched. This CDR3 comprises 16 residues. Germline V gene sequence: CDR1 MDHEN, CDR2 SYDVKM.